This record looks at one T cell receptor beta chain sequence and its context. From germline, CDR1 is MRHNA and CDR2 SNTAGT. This CDR3 is 16 amino acids long. The V end was cut by 4 bases, the J end by 0 bases, with 13 bases between. The data stem from a study of blood T cell repertoires in COVID-19. Profiling relied on immunoSEQ multiplex PCR, and the TCRdb table lists in-frame clones only, not all of them. The sample contains a few hundred thousand clones, around 88% of which appear only once. Sequences were obtained from peripheral blood. V is TRBV6-4 and J is TRBJ2-1, with TRBD2 as a possible D gene (6 bases). The clonotype comes from a man under 40 with acute or convalescent COVID-19. The CDR3 protein is CASSAGGSGSYNEQFF. In DNA, the CDR3 is TGTGCCAGCAGTGCCGGGGGTAGCGGCTCCTACAATGAGCAGTTCTTC.